The rows below give T cell receptor beta chains drawn from one sample of a study of T cell responses to AZD1222 COVID-19 vaccine. Method: immunoSEQ multiplex PCR; TCRdb's copy keeps in-frame clones and lacks some. Of 110,000 to 150,000 clones detected, just under 95% appear once; the ten largest clones hold 12%. The specimen comprised peripheral blood, sampled after recovery from COVID-19. Receptors were obtained from an adult who had recovered from COVID-19. The CDR3 runs from the conserved cysteine through the conserved F or W. Each record gives: V gene, clone size, J gene, D gene, CDR3 DNA, CDR3 protein. The D gene is left open where the match is weak. The size of a clone is reported for some rows only, either as once, few or many, or as a class for expanded clones.

v_gene: TRBV11-1
abundance: .
j_gene: TRBJ2-7
d_gene: TRBD1
CDR3nt: TGTGCCAGCACCGAACAGGGGCCTTCCTCCTACGAGCAGTACTTC
CDR3aa: CASTEQGPSSYEQYF

v_gene: TRBV29-1
abundance: .
j_gene: TRBJ2-1
d_gene: .
CDR3nt: TGCAGCGTGACCCCGCGGGGGCAATACAATGAGCAGTTCTTC
CDR3aa: CSVTPRGQYNEQFF

v_gene: TRBV6-6
abundance: .
j_gene: TRBJ2-2
d_gene: .
CDR3nt: TGTGCCAGCAGCGTCATCGAAGGCGGCACCGGGGAGCTGTTTTTT
CDR3aa: CASSVIEGGTGELFF

v_gene: TRBV19
abundance: .
j_gene: TRBJ2-7
d_gene: TRBD1
CDR3nt: TGTGCCAGTAGTAGGCCGGGACAGGGTATCTACGAGCAGTACTTC
CDR3aa: CASSRPGQGIYEQYF

v_gene: TRBV10-1
abundance: .
j_gene: TRBJ1-1
d_gene: .
CDR3nt: TGCGCCAGCAGTGAACAGGCGAACACTGAAGCTTTCTTT
CDR3aa: CASSEQANTEAFF

v_gene: TRBV30
abundance: .
j_gene: TRBJ2-5
d_gene: .
CDR3nt: TGTGCCTGGAGTAAGGGCCGGCGGGAGACCCAGTACTTC
CDR3aa: CAWSKGRRETQYF

v_gene: TRBV15
abundance: once
j_gene: TRBJ2-7
d_gene: .
CDR3nt: TGTGCCACCAGCCGGCAGGGTAGCTCCTACGAGCAGTACTTC
CDR3aa: CATSRQGSSYEQYF

v_gene: TRBV4-1
abundance: .
j_gene: TRBJ2-6
d_gene: .
CDR3nt: TGCGCCAGCAGCCCCGGGACAACTCTCCGGTCTGGGGCCAACGTCCTGACTTTC
CDR3aa: CASSPGTTLRSGANVLTF

v_gene: TRBV5-1
abundance: .
j_gene: TRBJ2-7
d_gene: TRBD2
CDR3nt: TGCGCCAGCAACCGAGCGGGAGATAACGAGCAGTACTTC
CDR3aa: CASNRAGDNEQYF

v_gene: TRBV27
abundance: .
j_gene: TRBJ1-4
d_gene: TRBD1
CDR3nt: TGTGCCAGCAGTACCCGGACAGGGGCACATGAAAAACTGTTTTTT
CDR3aa: CASSTRTGAHEKLFF

v_gene: TRBV5-1
abundance: .
j_gene: TRBJ2-7
d_gene: TRBD2
CDR3nt: TGCGCCAGCAGCCCCCGGGGGGGTAACCCCTACGAGCAGTACTTC
CDR3aa: CASSPRGGNPYEQYF

v_gene: TRBV19
abundance: .
j_gene: TRBJ1-3
d_gene: TRBD1
CDR3nt: TGTGCCAGTAGTATCGTCGGGACAGGGAGACCGAACACCATATATTTT
CDR3aa: CASSIVGTGRPNTIYF

v_gene: TRBV5-4
abundance: .
j_gene: TRBJ2-7
d_gene: .
CDR3nt: TGTGCCAGCAGCTTGGCCCTCGGCGGCTACGAGCAGTACTTC
CDR3aa: CASSLALGGYEQYF

v_gene: TRBV4-1
abundance: .
j_gene: TRBJ1-1
d_gene: .
CDR3nt: TGCGCCAGCAGCGAATTCCAGGGGCCTCGGTTTGAAGCTTTCTTT
CDR3aa: CASSEFQGPRFEAFF

v_gene: TRBV24-1
abundance: .
j_gene: TRBJ2-3
d_gene: TRBD2
CDR3nt: TGTGCCACCAGTGACCCCAATAGCGGGAGAGGCACAGATACGCAGTATTTT
CDR3aa: CATSDPNSGRGTDTQYF

v_gene: TRBV4-1
abundance: once
j_gene: TRBJ1-5
d_gene: .
CDR3nt: TGCGCCAGCAGCCAGGGGAGGGGGGGCAATCAGCCCCAGCATTTT
CDR3aa: CASSQGRGGNQPQHF

v_gene: TRBV11-2
abundance: .
j_gene: TRBJ2-1
d_gene: .
CDR3nt: TGTGCCAGCAGCGGCGACATATACAATGAGCAGTTCTTC
CDR3aa: CASSGDIYNEQFF